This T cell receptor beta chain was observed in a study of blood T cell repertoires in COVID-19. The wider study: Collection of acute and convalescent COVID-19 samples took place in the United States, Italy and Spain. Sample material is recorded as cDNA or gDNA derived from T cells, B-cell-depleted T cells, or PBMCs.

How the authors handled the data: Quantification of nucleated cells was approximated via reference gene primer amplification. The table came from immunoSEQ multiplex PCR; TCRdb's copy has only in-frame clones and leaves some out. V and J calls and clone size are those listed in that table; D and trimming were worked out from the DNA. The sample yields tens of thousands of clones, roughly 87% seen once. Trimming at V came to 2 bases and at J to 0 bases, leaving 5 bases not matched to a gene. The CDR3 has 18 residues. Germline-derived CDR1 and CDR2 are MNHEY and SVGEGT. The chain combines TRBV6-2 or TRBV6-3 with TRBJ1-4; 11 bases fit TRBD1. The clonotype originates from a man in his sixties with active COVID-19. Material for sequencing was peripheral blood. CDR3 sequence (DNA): TGTGCCAGCAGTTACGGGACAGGGGGTACATCAACTAATGAAAAACTGTTTTTT. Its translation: CASSYGTGGTSTNEKLFF.